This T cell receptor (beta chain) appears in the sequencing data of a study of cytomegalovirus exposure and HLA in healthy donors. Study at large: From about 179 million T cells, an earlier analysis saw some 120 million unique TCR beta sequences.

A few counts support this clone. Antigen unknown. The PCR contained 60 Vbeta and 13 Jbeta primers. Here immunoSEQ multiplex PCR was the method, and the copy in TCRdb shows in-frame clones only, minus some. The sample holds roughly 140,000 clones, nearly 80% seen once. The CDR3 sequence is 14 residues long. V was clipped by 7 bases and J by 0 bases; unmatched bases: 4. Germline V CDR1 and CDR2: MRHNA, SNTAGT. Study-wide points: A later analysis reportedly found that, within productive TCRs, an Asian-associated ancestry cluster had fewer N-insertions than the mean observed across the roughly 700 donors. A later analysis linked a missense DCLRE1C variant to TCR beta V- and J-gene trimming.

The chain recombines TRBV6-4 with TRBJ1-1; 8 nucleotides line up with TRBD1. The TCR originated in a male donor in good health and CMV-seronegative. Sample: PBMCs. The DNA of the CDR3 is TGTGCCAGCACTAGGACAGGGATGAACACTGAAGCTTTCTTT. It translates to CASTRTGMNTEAFF.